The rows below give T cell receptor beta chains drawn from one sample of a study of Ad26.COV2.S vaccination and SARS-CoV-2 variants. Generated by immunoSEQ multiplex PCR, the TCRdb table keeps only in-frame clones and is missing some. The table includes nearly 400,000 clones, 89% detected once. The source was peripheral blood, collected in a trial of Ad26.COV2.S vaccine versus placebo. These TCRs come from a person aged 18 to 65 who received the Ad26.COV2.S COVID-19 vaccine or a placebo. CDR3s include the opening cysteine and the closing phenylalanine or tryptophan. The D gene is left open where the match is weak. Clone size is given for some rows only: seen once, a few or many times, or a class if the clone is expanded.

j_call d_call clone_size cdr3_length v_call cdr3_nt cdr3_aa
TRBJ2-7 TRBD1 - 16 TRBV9 TGTGCCAGCAGCGCGACCGAGGGACAGGCTAACTACGAGCAGTACTTC CASSATEGQANYEQYF
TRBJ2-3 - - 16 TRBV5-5 TGTGCCAGCAGGAACAGGGGAGGGGAAGGCACAGATACGCAGTATTTT CASRNRGGEGTDTQYF
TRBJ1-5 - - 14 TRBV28 TGTGCCGGGTGCGGCACCCTTAGCAATCAGCCCCAGCATTTT CAGCGTLSNQPQHF
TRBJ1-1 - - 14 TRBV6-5 TGTGCCAGCAGCCGGGGACTCAAGAACACTGAAGCTTTCTTT CASSRGLKNTEAFF
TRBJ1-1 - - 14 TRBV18 TGTGCCAGCTCACCACTCGAGGGCGGGACTGAAGCTTTCTTT CASSPLEGGTEAFF
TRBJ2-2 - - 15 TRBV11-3 TGTGCCAGCAGCTTAGAGGAGGGTTGGACCGGGGAGCTGTTTTTT CASSLEEGWTGELFF
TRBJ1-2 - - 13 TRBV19 TGTGCCAGTAGTATATACGTGGGCTATGGCTACACCTTC CASSIYVGYGYTF
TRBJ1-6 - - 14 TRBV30 TGTGCCTGGAGCGTTATCCGGACGGCGTCACCCCTCCACTTT CAWSVIRTASPLHF
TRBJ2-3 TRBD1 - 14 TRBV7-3 TGTGCCAGCAGCTCGACAGGGGGCGGTTTCGCGCAGTATTTT CASSSTGGGFAQYF
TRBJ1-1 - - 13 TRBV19 TGTGCCAGTAAAGGCAGGGATGGCACTGAAGCTTTCTTT CASKGRDGTEAFF
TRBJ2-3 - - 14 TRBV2 TGTGCCAGCGGGTCGACGACTAGCACAGATACGCAGTATTTT CASGSTTSTDTQYF
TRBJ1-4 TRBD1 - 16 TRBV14 TGTGCCAGCAGCCACCCCAGTCAGGGGGGGGGTGAAAAACTGTTTTTT CASSHPSQGGGEKLFF
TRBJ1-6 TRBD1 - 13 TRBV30 TGTGCCTGGAGACAGGGGCGTAATTCACCCCTCCACTTT CAWRQGRNSPLHF
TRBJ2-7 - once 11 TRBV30 TGTGCCTGGAGTAGTCTCTACGAGCAGTACTTC CAWSSLYEQYF